These T cell receptor beta chains were read from a single sample in a study of shared clonotypes between healthy human individuals. The table came from immunoSEQ multiplex PCR; TCRdb's copy has only in-frame clones and leaves some out. The sample includes around 1.1 million clones, about 80% of them seen just once. Input material: memory CD4+ T cells from PBMCs. All receptors come from a man between 18 and 29 years old in good health. Some clones in this sample may be carry-over from other donors' samples. Each CDR3 is given with its conserved first and last residue. Each record gives: clone size, V gene, J gene, D gene, CDR3 protein, CDR3 DNA. D genes are given only for firm matches. Size values are once, few and many counts, or a class for expanded clones, and some rows have none.

-	TRBV7-9	TRBJ1-1	-	CASSYLGNTEAFF	TGTGCCAGCAGCTATCTAGGAAACACTGAAGCTTTCTTT
few	TRBV10-3	TRBJ2-5	-	CAITSDRQPETQYF	TGTGCCATCACCTCGGACAGACAGCCGGAGACCCAGTACTTC
-	TRBV5-1	TRBJ2-6	-	CASSLGVHSSGANVLTF	TGCGCCAGCAGCTTGGGAGTACACAGCTCTGGGGCCAACGTCCTGACTTTC
-	TRBV27	TRBJ2-1	-	CAGGQGRDNEQFF	TGTGCCGGGGGCCAAGGAAGGGACAATGAGCAGTTCTTC
-	TRBV28	TRBJ1-4	TRBD1	CASGQGGANEKLFF	TGTGCCAGCGGTCAGGGGGGTGCTAATGAAAAACTGTTTTTT
few	TRBV14	TRBJ2-5	TRBD1	CASSQNPGTGGEETQYF	TGTGCCAGCAGCCAAAACCCCGGGACAGGGGGCGAAGAGACCCAGTACTTC
-	TRBV10-3	TRBJ2-1	TRBD2	CAISSGTSGRGEQFF	TGTGCCATCAGTTCCGGGACTAGCGGGAGAGGGGAGCAGTTCTTC
-	TRBV9	TRBJ2-3	TRBD2	CASSGRLAGDTDTQYF	TGTGCCAGCAGCGGACGACTAGCGGGAGACACAGATACGCAGTATTTT
-	TRBV7-2	TRBJ2-3	-	CASNSPPRDTQYF	TGTGCCAGCAACTCTCCACCCAGGGATACGCAGTATTTT
-	TRBV29-1	TRBJ2-1	-	CSVDSRRVRYNEQFF	TGCAGCGTTGACTCCCGACGGGTCCGATACAATGAGCAGTTCTTC
-	TRBV28	TRBJ1-1	-	CASSGTQGAEAFF	TGTGCCAGCAGTGGGACCCAGGGTGCTGAAGCTTTCTTT
few	TRBV11-3	TRBJ1-1	-	CASGQGVDTEAFF	TGTGCCAGCGGCCAGGGAGTAGACACTGAAGCTTTCTTT
-	TRBV9	TRBJ1-2	-	CASSLRLGYTF	TGTGCCAGCAGCCTGCGCCTGGGCTACACCTTC
-	TRBV6-6	TRBJ2-7	-	CASSSPDRKSPYEQYF	TGTGCCAGCAGTTCCCCCGACAGAAAGTCACCCTACGAGCAGTACTTC
-	TRBV5-1	TRBJ2-5	-	CASSNGGGETQYF	TGCGCCAGCAGCAACGGAGGCGGAGAGACCCAGTACTTC
-	TRBV7-2	TRBJ2-1	TRBD2	CASSLAVLAGGEQFF	TGTGCCAGCAGCTTAGCGGTTCTAGCGGGAGGTGAGCAGTTCTTC
once	TRBV7-2	TRBJ1-2	-	CASSFNSWAANYGYTF	TGTGCCAGCAGCTTTAACAGCTGGGCCGCTAACTATGGCTACACCTTC
-	TRBV6-5	TRBJ2-1	-	CASSYSVDEYNVEQFF	TGTGCCAGCAGTTACTCGGTGGACGAGTACAATGTAGAGCAGTTCTTC
-	TRBV2	TRBJ2-3	TRBD2	CASASSSGSTDTQYF	TGTGCCAGCGCCTCCTCTAGCGGGAGTACCGATACGCAGTATTTT
-	TRBV11-2	TRBJ1-4	-	CASSLVWAGVEKLFF	TGTGCCAGCAGCTTAGTATGGGCAGGTGTTGAAAAACTGTTTTTT
few	TRBV18	TRBJ2-1	TRBD1	CASRDRGDNEQFF	TGTGCCAGCCGGGACAGGGGCGACAATGAGCAGTTCTTC
-	TRBV19	TRBJ1-2	TRBD1	CASTTPRGQGADYGYTF	TGTGCCAGTACCACACCCAGGGGACAGGGGGCGGACTATGGCTACACCTTC
-	TRBV7-9	TRBJ2-7	-	CASQVGSNEQYF	TGTGCCAGTCAAGTAGGAAGCAACGAGCAGTACTTC
-	TRBV7-9	TRBJ2-2	TRBD1	CASRPAYLGTANTGELFF	TGTGCCAGCAGGCCCGCTTATTTAGGGACAGCGAACACCGGGGAGCTGTTTTTT
once	TRBV30	TRBJ2-2	-	CAWSVSANAGELFF	TGTGCCTGGAGTGTTTCAGCGAACGCCGGGGAGCTGTTTTTT
-	TRBV2	TRBJ1-2	TRBD1	CASSDRTGVHGYTF	TGTGCCAGCAGTGACCGGACAGGGGTTCATGGCTACACCTTC
-	TRBV6-6	TRBJ2-5	TRBD2	CASILSGDLYQETQYF	TGTGCCAGCATTCTTAGCGGGGACCTATACCAAGAGACCCAGTACTTC
-	TRBV28	TRBJ1-3	TRBD1	CAGRDRVQNTIYF	TGTGCCGGCCGGGACAGGGTTCAAAACACCATATATTTT
many	TRBV7-9	TRBJ2-1	TRBD2	CASSLGDSGTYNEQFF	TGTGCCAGCAGCTTAGGAGATAGCGGGACCTACAATGAGCAGTTCTTC
-	TRBV18	TRBJ2-7	TRBD1	CASSPTGTGFYEQYF	TGTGCCAGCTCACCAACCGGGACAGGGTTTTACGAGCAGTACTTC
-	TRBV27	TRBJ2-7	-	CASSFSSEVSRPGGPEQYF	TGTGCCAGCAGTTTCTCATCCGAGGTCTCCCGCCCCGGGGGGCCCGAGCAGTACTTC